The rows below give T cell receptor beta chains drawn from one sample of a study of PD-L1 blockade in urothelial cancer. Here immunoSEQ multiplex PCR was the method, and the copy in TCRdb shows in-frame clones only, minus some. Of about 45,000 clones detected, approximately 90% appear once; the ten largest clones hold 20% to 30%. Here the sequenced sample was PBMCs, taken around atezolizumab (anti-PD-L1) treatment. These receptors originate from a donor over 35 with urothelial cancer. Both conserved end residues are part of each CDR3. The order of the fields is J gene, clone size, D gene, V gene, CDR3 DNA, CDR3 protein. A D gene is named only where the DNA matches it firmly. Size is omitted from some rows. Given values are once, few, many or a class for expanded clones.

>TRBJ1-2|NA|TRBD1|TRBV5-5
TGTGCCAGCAACGGACAGGGCGGTGGCTACACCTTC
CASNGQGGGYTF
>TRBJ2-2|NA|TRBD2|TRBV27
TGTGCCAGCAGTCCCCCCCCCGGGACTAGCGGGACCTGGGGGACCGGGGAGCTGTTTTTT
CASSPPPGTSGTWGTGELFF
>TRBJ2-1|NA|TRBD2|TRBV4-3
TGCGCCAGCAGCCAAGAGGGACTAGCGGGACCACCGTTCTTC
CASSQEGLAGPPFF
>TRBJ1-5|NA|TRBD1|TRBV28
TGTGCCAGCACCCTGGGGGGACAGTATCAGCCCCAGCATTTT
CASTLGGQYQPQHF
>TRBJ2-7|NA|NA|TRBV6-6
TGTGCCAGCAGTTATAGTTCTCTCGAGCAGTACTTC
CASSYSSLEQYF
>TRBJ2-7|few|TRBD2|TRBV7-7
TGTGCTAGCAGCTTAGCCCCGGGGGGTATGGCGGTCGGGGGGTACGAGCAGTACTTC
CASSLAPGGMAVGGYEQYF
>TRBJ2-5|NA|NA|TRBV18
TGTGCCAGCTCACCCCTCGGAGAGACCCAGTACTTC
CASSPLGETQYF
>TRBJ1-2|NA|NA|TRBV28
TGTGCCAGCAGTTTATTCCAGGGGAGCTATGGCTACACCTTC
CASSLFQGSYGYTF
>TRBJ2-1|NA|NA|TRBV6-1
TGTGCCAGCAGCCCCCGGGACTTTTACAATGAGCAGTTCTTC
CASSPRDFYNEQFF
>TRBJ2-3|many|TRBD2|TRBV5-1
TGCGCCAGCAGCCCCGGACTAGCGGGAGGCCGCACAGATACGCAGTATTTT
CASSPGLAGGRTDTQYF
>TRBJ1-2|few|TRBD1|TRBV7-2
TGTGCCAGCAGCGGGGACAGGTTCGGCTACACCTTC
CASSGDRFGYTF
>TRBJ2-7|NA|NA|TRBV7-2
TGTGCCAGCCGCGCCCAGGCAGGGGTAGCTCCCTACGAGCAGTACTTC
CASRAQAGVAPYEQYF
>TRBJ1-4|NA|TRBD1|TRBV18
TGTGCCAGCTCAAAAACAGGGGGCGCGACTAATGAAAAACTGTTTTTT
CASSKTGGATNEKLFF
>TRBJ1-1|NA|NA|TRBV4-2
TGTGCCAGCAGCCACTCCACTGAAGCTTTCTTT
CASSHSTEAFF
>TRBJ2-2|NA|TRBD2|TRBV7-2
TGTGCCAGCAGCCCACTAGCGGGAGGGGACACCGGGGAGCTGTTTTTT
CASSPLAGGDTGELFF
>TRBJ2-3|NA|TRBD2|TRBV19
TGTGCCAGTAGTCCCCTCGGAGCGGGAGAGGCAGATACGCAGTATTTT
CASSPLGAGEADTQYF
>TRBJ2-2|NA|TRBD1|TRBV7-9
TGTGCCAGCAGCTTAGGGCAGGGGGCAAGCGGGGAGCTGTTTTTT
CASSLGQGASGELFF
>TRBJ1-1|few|TRBD1|TRBV5-1
TGCGCCAGCAGCTTAGGACAGGGGGCCCACATGAACACTGAAGCTTTCTTT
CASSLGQGAHMNTEAFF
>TRBJ2-7|NA|NA|TRBV27
TGTGCCAGCAGTTTATTCGGGGGGCCGGCCTACGAGCAGTACTTC
CASSLFGGPAYEQYF
>TRBJ2-2|NA|NA|TRBV7-2
TGTGCCAGCAGCTTAGCCCCCGTAGGGGGGGCCGGGGAGCTGTTTTTT
CASSLAPVGGAGELFF
>TRBJ2-1|NA|TRBD2|TRBV11-3
TGTGCCAGCAGCCCCCGGACTAGCGGGAGTGATGAGCAGTTCTTC
CASSPRTSGSDEQFF
>TRBJ1-1|NA|NA|TRBV15
TGTGCCACCAGCAGAGTCAGGGGAGGGACTGAAGCTTTCTTT
CATSRVRGGTEAFF
>TRBJ1-5|few|NA|TRBV2
TGTGCCAGCAGTGGGTTCAGGGGCAATCAGCCCCAGCATTTT
CASSGFRGNQPQHF
>TRBJ1-2|NA|NA|TRBV19
TGTGCCAGTAGTATGGGGGCCTCCGGCTATGGCTACACCTTC
CASSMGASGYGYTF
>TRBJ1-2|NA|TRBD1|TRBV7-9
TGTGCCAGCAGCTTAGGGACAGGGGCACGCTACACCTTC
CASSLGTGARYTF
>TRBJ2-3|NA|TRBD2|TRBV7-6
TGTGCCAGCAGCTTAGTTTCGTTAGCGGGAGTACCAGATACGCAGTATTTT
CASSLVSLAGVPDTQYF
>TRBJ1-1|NA|NA|TRBV6-1
TGTGCCAGCAGTGAGGGCCCCGGGGGAAACACTGAAGCTTTCTTT
CASSEGPGGNTEAFF
>TRBJ2-3|NA|NA|TRBV4-3
TGCGCCAGCAGCCAAGGGGCACTAGCCCGCACAGATACGCAGTATTTT
CASSQGALARTDTQYF
>TRBJ2-5|NA|TRBD2|TRBV28
TGTGCCAGCAGGGCGGGAGGCCGGGGAAGAGGGGAGACCCAGTACTTC
CASRAGGRGRGETQYF
>TRBJ2-5|few|TRBD1|TRBV18
TGTGCCAGCTCACCCGGACAGGCTGAAGAGACCCAGTACTTC
CASSPGQAEETQYF
>TRBJ1-5|NA|NA|TRBV30
TGTGCCTGGAGTGGCGGCGGTCATCAGCCCCAGCATTTT
CAWSGGGHQPQHF
>TRBJ1-1|NA|NA|TRBV19
TGTGCCAGTAGTATAGGTCCGGGTCCTAACACTGAAGCTTTCTTT
CASSIGPGPNTEAFF
>TRBJ2-1|once|NA|TRBV11-2
TGTGCCAGCAGACCGAACAGGGGAGGCTACAATGAGCAGTTCTTC
CASRPNRGGYNEQFF
>TRBJ1-2|NA|TRBD1|TRBV2
TGTGCCAGCAGGCTCCGGGACAGGTCCCTTGGTGGCTACACCTTC
CASRLRDRSLGGYTF
>TRBJ2-3|NA|NA|TRBV19
TGTGCCAGTAGCGGCGGGACGGGCAGCACAGATACGCAGTATTTT
CASSGGTGSTDTQYF
>TRBJ2-7|NA|TRBD1|TRBV5-5
TGTGCCAGCAGCACCGGGGGGACAGGGTTCGACGAGCAGTACTTC
CASSTGGTGFDEQYF
>TRBJ2-1|NA|TRBD2|TRBV6-6
TGTGCCAGCAGTTCCCCGACTAGCGGATACAATGAGCAGTTCTTC
CASSSPTSGYNEQFF
>TRBJ2-4|NA|NA|TRBV5-1
TGCGCCAGCAGCTTGGATGCCGGTTTGCAAAACATTCAGTACTTC
CASSLDAGLQNIQYF
>TRBJ1-1|NA|NA|TRBV28
TGTGCCAGCAGCCTCCCGGGAGGCCTTTGGGCTTTCTTT
CASSLPGGLWAFF
>TRBJ2-3|NA|TRBD2|TRBV5-1
TGCGCCAGCAGCCCCCCGGGACTAGCGGGAGGGGCAGATACGCAGTATTTT
CASSPPGLAGGADTQYF
>TRBJ1-5|NA|NA|TRBV7-8
TGTGCCAGCAGCCCAGGGCGGAGGGATAATCAGCCCCAGCATTTT
CASSPGRRDNQPQHF
>TRBJ2-1|few|TRBD2|TRBV4-3
TGCGCCAGCAGCCAAGATGGGCGGGAGTATGAGCAGTTCTTC
CASSQDGREYEQFF
>TRBJ1-1|NA|TRBD1|TRBV28
TGTGCCAGCAGCGCCACGGGGGACAGGGGGGGAACTGAAGCTTTCTTT
CASSATGDRGGTEAFF
>TRBJ2-5|NA|NA|TRBV5-1
TGCGCCAGCAGCCCCTCTCCGGAGACCCAGTACTTC
CASSPSPETQYF
>TRBJ2-5|NA|TRBD1|TRBV30
TGTGCCTGGAGTACTGGGGACAGGGGGCTCGGGGAGACCCAGTACTTC
CAWSTGDRGLGETQYF
>TRBJ2-5|once|TRBD1|TRBV7-2
TGTGCCAGCAGCTTAGACCCGACAGGGAAAGAGACCCAGTACTTC
CASSLDPTGKETQYF
>TRBJ2-7|NA|TRBD1|TRBV18
TGTGCCAGCTCACCACCGGGACAGGGGGCCTACGAGCAGTACTTC
CASSPPGQGAYEQYF